The present T cell receptor beta chain was sequenced within a study of T cell repertoires in cytomegalovirus infection. V was cut by 3 bases and J by 1 base, with 13 bases left in between. CDR1 MDHEN and CDR2 SYDVKM come from the germline V gene. The CDR3 contains 16 residues. One entry per CDR3 protein, called by TCRdb with MiXCR from the reads. The data show 680,000 or so distinct CDR3 sequences, about a third seen once. The clonotype originates from a human donor in good health (CMV status not recorded). Some clones in this sample may be carry-over from other donors' samples. The specimen sequenced was PBMCs. This sequence joins TRBV28 and TRBJ1-5; no definite D call. The DNA for the CDR3 is TGTGCCAGCAGTTTCGAGGCAGGCGCAAGCAATCAGCCCCAGCATTTT. It translates to CASSFEAGASNQPQHF.